The next 21 T cell receptor beta chains were all read from a single sample in a study of CXCR3-negative and CXCR3-positive naive CD8 T cells (dated by TCRdb to the late 2010s). Sequenced using a NextSeq 550. The Human TCR Profiling Kit (MiLaboratory) was used to prepare UMI-labeled 5' RACE TRB cDNA libraries. Once TCRdb had reprocessed the reads, it stored one entry per CDR3 protein sequence and supplied no DNA. This sample's table carries tens of thousands of distinct CDR3 sequences. The ten largest account for 1.1% of the sample. The sequenced sample was naive CXCR3- CD8+ T cells from blood. In the paper's terms, the cell subset or site label means: CD45RO-CCR7+CD27+CD95- naive CD8+ T cells lacking CXCR3 (TNR3-). The origin of the receptors is a human donor in good health. Some clones in this sample may be carry-over from other donors' samples.

The rearrangement uses TRBV7-2 and TRBJ2-7; lacking DNA, the TRBD1 call made by TCRdb goes unchecked. The CDR3 is made up of 16 amino acids. In germline, CDR1 is SGHTA, CDR2 FQGNSA. The CDR3: CASSPVSVGDSYEQYF.

V and J are TRBV20-1 and TRBJ1-2. The germline V gene has CDR1 DFQATT and CDR2 SNEGSKA (reference sequence). The CDR3 covers 11 residues. The CDR3 region is CSALGHLGYTF.

The chain uses TRBV14 and TRBJ2-7; TCRdb selects TRBD2, and the lack of DNA leaves this call unchecked. Germline V gene data show CDR1 as SGHDN and CDR2 as FVKESK. This CDR3 has 16 amino acids. CDR3 loop: CASSDYPGDFSYEQYF.

The chain carries TRBV28 and TRBJ2-5. This CDR3 contains 15 residues. Germline assignment: CDR1 MDHEN and CDR2 SYDVKM. CDR3 in amino acids: CASSLGTFKKETQYF.

The genes are TRBV29-1 and TRBJ1-2; TCRdb selects TRBD1, and the lack of DNA leaves this call unchecked. This CDR3 has 11 amino acids. Per germline, CDR1 SQVTM and CDR2 ANQGSEA. The CDR3 sequence: CSVGGGRGYTF. Using reference TRBV29-1 and TRBJ1-2 for the parts outside the CDR3, the full variable domain is SAVISQKPSRDICQRGTSLTIQCQVDSQVTMMFWYRQQPGQSLTLIATANQGSEATYESGFVIDKFPISRPNLTFSTLTVSNMSPEDSSIYLCSVGGGRGYTFGSGTRLTVV.

The chain combines TRBV29-1 with TRBJ1-2; TCRdb designates TRBD1, a call that cannot be tested without DNA. Looked up from germline, CDR1 is SQVTM and CDR2 is ANQGSEA. This CDR3 is 13 amino acids long. The CDR3 spells CSADSNLNYGYTF.

This sequence joins TRBV29-1 and TRBJ1-2; the TRBD1 assignment by TCRdb is unverifiable without DNA. Germline CDR1 and CDR2: SQVTM and ANQGSEA. The CDR3 runs to 13 residues. CDR3: CSARPLDNYGYTF.

The CDR3 sequence: CASSLRGSYEQYF. The J gene is TRBJ2-7, the V gene TRBV27. Germline V gene sequence: CDR1 MNHEY, CDR2 SMNVEV (reference sequence). This CDR3 is built from 13 residues.

The chain employs TRBV5-4 and TRBJ2-3; without DNA, the TCRdb call of TRBD1 cannot be checked. This CDR3 has 15 amino acids. CDR1 is SGHNT, CDR2 YYREEE, per germline (reference sequence). Here the CDR3 reads CASSFGSTGPDTQYF.

The J gene is TRBJ1-1, the V gene TRBV7-9; TCRdb picks TRBD1, but there is no DNA to check that call. This CDR3 comprises 15 residues. The germline V gene has CDR1 SEHNR and CDR2 FQNEAQ (reference sequence). The CDR3 loop reads CASSLGTGSGAEAFF. The full variable domain, completed using reference TRBV7-9 and TRBJ1-1, is DTGVSQNPRHKITKRGQNVTFRCDPISEHNRLYWYRQTLGQGPEFLTYFQNEAQLEKSRLLSDRFSAERPKGSFSTLEIQRTEQGDSAMYLCASSLGTGSGAEAFFGQGTRLTVV.

CDR3 region: CASSLKRLAGELFF. This chain joins TRBV7-9 and TRBJ2-2. The length of the CDR3 is 14 residues. Germline values: CDR1 SEHNR, CDR2 FQNEAQ (reference sequence). The entire variable domain, with the rest obtained from reference TRBV7-9 and TRBJ2-2, is as follows: DTGVSQNPRHKITKRGQNVTFRCDPISEHNRLYWYRQTLGQGPEFLTYFQNEAQLEKSRLLSDRFSAERPKGSFSTLEIQRTEQGDSAMYLCASSLKRLAGELFFGEGSRLTVL.

The chain employs TRBV7-6 and TRBJ2-1; without DNA, the TCRdb call of TRBD2 cannot be checked. Germline V gene lookup returns CDR1 SGHVS and CDR2 FNYEAQ. The CDR3 loop spans 17 amino acids. The CDR3 region is CASSLAWAGGSYNEQFF. The whole variable domain, remainder taken from reference TRBV7-6 and TRBJ2-1, is GAGVSQSPRYKVTKRGQDVALRCDPISGHVSLYWYRQALGQGPEFLTYFNYEAQQDKSGLPNDRFSAERPEGSISTLTIQRTEQRDSAMYRCASSLAWAGGSYNEQFFGPGTRLTVL.

The J gene is TRBJ1-4, the V gene TRBV4-3; the TCRdb D gene call, TRBD1, has no DNA to confirm it. The CDR3 totals 15 residues. Germline V gene sequence: CDR1 LGHNA, CDR2 YSLEER. The CDR3: CASSRLDSQGEKLFF.

This rearrangement joins TRBV5-6 to TRBJ2-2; as DNA is missing, the TRBD1 call by TCRdb cannot be tested. CDR3 length: 14 amino acids. Germline-derived CDR1 and CDR2 are SGHDT and YYEEEE. The CDR3 sequence: CASSPRENTGELFF.

The V gene is TRBV2, the J gene TRBJ2-7; TCRdb selects TRBD2, and the lack of DNA leaves this call unchecked. The CDR3 sequence is 15 residues long. Per the germline V gene, CDR1 is SNHLY and CDR2 is FYNNEI. The CDR3 region is CAIPQVASGGYEQYF. Full variable domain (outside the CDR3, taken from reference TRBV2 and TRBJ2-7): EPEVTQTPSHQVTQMGQEVILRCVPISNHLYFYWYRQILGQKVEFLVSFYNNEISEKSEIFDDQFSVERPDGSNFTLKIRSTKLEDSAMYFCAIPQVASGGYEQYFGPGTRLTVT.

The J gene is TRBJ2-5, the V gene TRBV29-1; TCRdb's D call, TRBD1, is unchecked because there is no DNA. Germline-derived CDR1 and CDR2 are SQVTM and ANQGSEA. There are 16 residues in the CDR3. CDR3 region: CSVEGADRGLVETQYF.

V usage is TRBV21-1 and J usage is TRBJ2-1; TCRdb calls TRBD1, which cannot be checked without DNA. TRBV21-1 is labeled a pseudogene. The CDR3 is 17 residues long. The chain's CDR3 is CASSKGPRESSYNEQFF.

V is TRBV20-1 and J is TRBJ1-4; TCRdb names TRBD1, which stays unverified in the absence of DNA. Germline assignment: CDR1 DFQATT and CDR2 SNEGSKA (reference sequence). The CDR3 has 16 residues. CDR3: CSATDRDGPTNEKLFF.

The chain has TRBV4-2 and TRBJ2-3; TCRdb outputs TRBD2, but without DNA this stays unchecked. The CDR3 has 16 amino acids. CDR1 and CDR2 (germline): LGHNA, YNFKEQ. CDR3 sequence: CASSHAQAGGSDTQYF.

This chain uses TRBV29-1 with TRBJ2-7; the TRBD1 assignment by TCRdb is unverifiable without DNA. The CDR3 totals 14 residues. Germline CDR1 and CDR2: SQVTM and ANQGSEA. The CDR3 loop is CSVTPRDRYYEQYF.

V usage is TRBV28 and J usage is TRBJ2-7; TCRdb returns TRBD1, unconfirmable since there is no DNA. The CDR3 consists of 14 residues. The germline V gene encodes CDR1 MDHEN and CDR2 SYDVKM. The CDR3 loop reads CASSYRDRAYEQYF.